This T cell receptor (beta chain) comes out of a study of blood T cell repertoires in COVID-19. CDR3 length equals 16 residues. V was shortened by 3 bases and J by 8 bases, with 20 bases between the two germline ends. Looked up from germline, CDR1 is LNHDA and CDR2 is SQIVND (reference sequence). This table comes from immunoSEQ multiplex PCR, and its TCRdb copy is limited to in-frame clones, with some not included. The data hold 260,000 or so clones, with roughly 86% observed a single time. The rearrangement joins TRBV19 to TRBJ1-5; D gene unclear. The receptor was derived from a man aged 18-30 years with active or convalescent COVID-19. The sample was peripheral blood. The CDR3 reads CASSITAKARWEPQHF. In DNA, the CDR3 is TGTGCCAGTAGTATCACAGCTAAAGCCCGATGGGAGCCCCAGCATTTT.